This passage covers 15 T cell receptor beta chains from one sample sequenced in a study of control samples from healthy donors and cancer patients. The repertoire was sequenced with immunoSEQ multiplex PCR; TCRdb's copy has only in-frame clones and lacks some. Seen here are about 140,000 clones, about 89% observed once, and the top ten hold 6% to 9%. The sequencing input was blood. The source is a man aged 18-30 years in good health.

This chain connects TRBV27 to TRBJ1-2; D uncertain. V was trimmed by 6 bases and J by 8 bases, leaving 13 bases between them. The CDR3 loop spans 12 amino acids. Germline V lookup: CDR1 MNHEY, CDR2 SMNVEV (reference sequence). CDR3 sequence: CASREARMGYTF. CDR3 bases: TGTGCCAGCAGGGAGGCCAGAATGGGCTACACCTTC.

The chain uses TRBV18 and TRBJ2-7; TRBD2 is a possible D gene (7 bases). The ends were cut back, 1 base at V and 6 bases at J, with 16 bases in the middle. The CDR3 totals 15 residues. Germline loops: CDR1 KGHSH, CDR2 LQKENI. CDR3 DNA sequence: TGTGCCAGCTCACCACGTGAAGGGGGGGCTGGCGAGCAGTACTTC. The encoded protein is CASSPREGGAGEQYF.

The CDR3 DNA sequence: TGTGCTAGTGGTTTGCCTCGGAATGGCTACACCTTC. Encoded protein: CASGLPRNGYTF. J is TRBJ1-2 and V is TRBV12-5, with D hard to call. V was clipped by 2 bases and J by 6 bases, with 7 bases between them. This CDR3 has 12 residues. Germline CDR1 and CDR2: LGHNT and FRNRAP.

This chain joins TRBV10-3 and TRBJ1-2; the D gene is possibly TRBD1 (5 bases). Germline CDR1 ENHRY, CDR2 SYGVKD. Trimming stripped 3 bases from V and 8 bases from J, with 16 bases between. The CDR3 totals 14 residues. CDR3 sequence: CAISDWDLGEGYTF. In DNA, the CDR3 is TGTGCCATCAGTGATTGGGACCTCGGGGAGGGCTACACCTTC.

The rearrangement links TRBV4-1 to TRBJ2-2; TRBD1 agrees at 8 bases. V dropped 4 bases and J dropped 7; count of bases not matched to a gene: 8. The CDR3 totals 15 residues. CDR1 is MGHRA and CDR2 is YSYEKL in the germline V gene. The CDR3 region is CASSPPQGAVGELFF. The CDR3 nucleotides are TGCGCCAGCAGCCCTCCCCAGGGGGCGGTCGGGGAGCTGTTTTTT.

The chain is built from TRBV3-1 (or the pseudogene TRBV3-2) and TRBJ2-5; D is perhaps TRBD1 or TRBD2 (5 bases each). This CDR3 region has 15 residues. Germline V gene sequence: CDR1 LGHDT, CDR2 YNNKEL (reference sequence). V was clipped by 0 bases and J by 5 bases, with 13 bases between them. CDR3 in amino acids: CASSQDVGPGETQYF. The CDR3 DNA reads as TGTGCCAGCAGCCAAGATGTGGGGCCGGGGGAGACCCAGTACTTC.

The chain carries TRBV27 and TRBJ1-4; D perhaps matches TRBD1 (5 bases). Looked up from germline, CDR1 is MNHEY and CDR2 is SMNVEV (reference sequence). With 3 bases removed from V and 8 bases from J, the gap between germline ends came to 13 bases. The CDR3 totals 14 residues. The CDR3 protein is CASSLYQGGEKLFF. The CDR3 DNA sequence: TGTGCCAGCAGTTTGTACCAGGGAGGCGAAAAACTGTTTTTT. Together with reference TRBV27 and TRBJ1-4, the CDR3 gives the full variable domain: EAQVTQNPRYLITVTGKKLTVTCSQNMNHEYMSWYRQDPGLGLRQIYYSMNVEVTDKGDVPEGYKVSRKEKRNFPLILESPSPNQTSLYFCASSLYQGGEKLFFGSGTQLSVL.

The chain has TRBV25-1 and TRBJ1-2; D might be TRBD1 (6 bases). The CDR3 has 15 amino acids. The V end lost 2 bases, the J end lost 2 bases, and 12 bases lay between the germline ends. CDR1 is MGHDK, CDR2 SYGVNS, per germline. This CDR3 reads CASSEGQGQNYGYTF. Written as DNA, the CDR3 is TGTGCCAGCAGTGAAGGTCAAGGACAGAACTATGGCTACACCTTC.

This clone was recorded once. The chain couples TRBV5-1 to TRBJ2-5; the match to TRBD1 covers 11 bases. The CDR3 is 14 amino acids. V was clipped by 4 bases and J by 5 bases; unmatched bases: 4. The germline V gene encodes CDR1 SGHRS and CDR2 YFSETQ. The CDR3 DNA sequence: TGCGCCAGCAGCGGGGACAGGGGGGGGGAGACCCAGTACTTC. It specifies CASSGDRGGETQYF.

This chain's CDR3 is CAWRAFEGFSGNTIYF. CDR3 nucleotide sequence: TGTGCCTGGAGGGCCTTTGAGGGGTTTTCGGGAAACACCATATATTTT. The chain employs TRBV30 and TRBJ1-3, with D maybe TRBD1 (5 bases). CDR3 size: 16 residues. The germline CDR1 and CDR2 sequences are GTSNPN and SVGIG (reference sequence). Trimming removed 3 bases from V and 4 bases from J, with 19 bases in between. The complete variable domain, with remaining parts taken from reference TRBV30 and TRBJ1-3, reads SQTIHQWPATLVQPVGSPLSLECTVEGTSNPNLYWYRQAAGRGLQLLFYSVGIGQISSEVPQNLSASRPQDRQFILSSKKLLLSDSGFYLCAWRAFEGFSGNTIYFGEGSWLTVV.

This chain links TRBV7-3 with TRBJ2-1, with D possibly matching TRBD2 (6 bases). V lost 2 bases, J lost 10 bases, and 12 bases lay in between. Per the germline V gene, CDR1 is SGHTA and CDR2 is FQGTGA. There are 13 residues in the CDR3. The CDR3 is CASSLRGNGEQFF. CDR3 in DNA: TGTGCCAGCAGCTTACGGGGGAATGGGGAGCAGTTCTTC. Filled out from reference TRBV7-3 and TRBJ2-1, the complete variable domain reads GAGVSQTPSNKVTEKGKYVELRCDPISGHTALYWYRQSLGQGPEFLIYFQGTGAADDSGLPNDRFFAVRPEGSVSTLKIQRTERGDSAVYLCASSLRGNGEQFFGPGTRLTVL.

The rearrangement joins TRBV7-2 to TRBJ2-3, with 7 bases identical to TRBD2. Trimming took 5 bases from V and 5 from J; bases not matched to a gene: 16. The CDR3 length is 17 residues. Germline CDR1 SGHTA, CDR2 FQGNSA. DNA of the CDR3: TGTGCCAGCAGCCGCCTGGGAGCGGGATCGGGCCTAGATACGCAGTATTTT. Protein: CASSRLGAGSGLDTQYF.

The gene calls are TRBV6-1 and TRBJ1-4; D ambiguous. The CDR3 is 13 residues long. From germline, CDR1 is MNHNS and CDR2 SASEGT. Trimming took 1 base from V and 3 from J, leaving 3 bases between them. The CDR3 region has the DNA TGTGCCAGCAGTGAAGTATCTAATGAAAAACTGTTTTTT. As protein: CASSEVSNEKLFF.

The chain is built from TRBV7-3 and TRBJ2-3; a possible D gene is TRBD2 (6 bases). The CDR3 covers 14 residues. CDR1 and CDR2 from the germline V gene are SGHTA and FQGTGA. V lost 5 bases and J lost 1, with 10 bases in between. CDR3 nucleotides: TGTGCCAGCAGCGCCCGACTAGGCACAGATACGCAGTATTTT. As protein: CASSARLGTDTQYF.

This chain links TRBV7-3 with TRBJ2-3, with D possibly called TRBD1 or TRBD2 (6 bases each). The V end was cut by 2 bases, the J end by 4 bases, with 13 bases between. Germline V gives CDR1 SGHTA, CDR2 FQGTGA. The CDR3 is made up of 15 amino acids. CDR3 protein: CASSLGGRRADTQYF. The CDR3, as DNA: TGTGCCAGCAGCTTAGGGGGGCGCCGGGCAGATACGCAGTATTTT.